The TCR beta chain under discussion was sequenced for a study of blood T cell repertoires in COVID-19. Study-level background: The analysed material was cDNA or gDNA that came from T cells, B-cell-depleted T cells, or PBMCs.

Per the original data handling: Scientists estimated how many nucleated cells there were by amplifying reference gene primers. Only in-frame clones appear in the TCRdb table, and some are missing; sequencing was by immunoSEQ multiplex PCR. V and J calls and clone size are given by that table; D and trimming were obtained from the DNA. The top ten hold approximately 10% of the sample, which has tens of thousands of clones, roughly four fifths seen once. The CDR3 totals 16 residues. J was trimmed by 3 bases and V by 3 bases; bases with no gene match: 8. Germline V gene lookup returns CDR1 MDHEN and CDR2 SYDVKM. Patients in Seattle were enrolled during active infection, then followed longitudinally.

The TCR comes from a man aged 45-65 years with COVID-19, enrolled during active disease. Specimen: peripheral blood. This chain links TRBV28 with TRBJ2-7; 10 bases are shared with TRBD1. This chain's CDR3 is CASSLYGTGVFYEQYF. The CDR3 DNA reads TGTGCCAGCAGTTTGTACGGGACAGGGGTATTCTACGAGCAGTACTTC.